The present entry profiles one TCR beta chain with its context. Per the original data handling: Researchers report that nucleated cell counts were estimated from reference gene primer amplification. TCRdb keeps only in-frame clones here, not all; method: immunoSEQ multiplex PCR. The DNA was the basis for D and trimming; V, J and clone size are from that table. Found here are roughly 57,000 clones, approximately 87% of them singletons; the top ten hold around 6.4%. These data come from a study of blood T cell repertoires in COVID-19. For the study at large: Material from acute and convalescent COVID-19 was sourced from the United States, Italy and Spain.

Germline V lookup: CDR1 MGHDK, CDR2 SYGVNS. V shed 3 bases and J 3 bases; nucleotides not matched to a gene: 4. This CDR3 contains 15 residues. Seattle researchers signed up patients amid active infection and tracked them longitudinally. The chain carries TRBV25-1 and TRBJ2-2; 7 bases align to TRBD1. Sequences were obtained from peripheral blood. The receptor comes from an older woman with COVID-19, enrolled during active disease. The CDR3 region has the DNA TGTGCCAGCAGTGAGAGGGGGCTGGACACCGGGGAGCTGTTTTTT. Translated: CASSERGLDTGELFF.